A single TCR beta chain is shown here with its context. Its specificity is unknown. The data belong to a study of T cell responses to AZD1222 COVID-19 vaccine. Study-level results: Clonal diversity was possibly underestimated, and white British individuals and females predominated among donors.

The ends were cut back, 2 bases at V and 9 bases at J, with 17 bases in the middle. The CDR3 spans 14 residues. Germline V gene lookup returns CDR1 GTSNPN and CDR2 SVGIG (reference sequence). Here immunoSEQ multiplex PCR was the method, and the copy in TCRdb shows in-frame clones only, minus some. The table lists fewer than 120,000 clones, roughly 92% of them singletons, with over 2% in the top ten. The sequenced sample was peripheral blood, obtained 28 days after the second AZD1222 dose. The receptor was derived from an adult who received the AZD1222 COVID-19 vaccine. J is TRBJ1-5 and V is TRBV30; a possible D gene is TRBD1 (6 bases). The CDR3 spells CAWSQRAGDGPQHF. The CDR3 nucleotides are TGTGCCTGGAGTCAAAGGGCAGGGGACGGGCCCCAGCATTTT.